The T cell receptor (beta chain) described here comes from a study of OX40 agonist ivuxolimab in advanced cancers. Study as a whole: Every 2 weeks, patients got intravenous ivuxolimab at one of six dose levels (0.01-10 mg/kg). At roughly 80% male, the cohort had a mean age of 60 years, ranging from about 23 to 79. The study's findings and limits: Certain nonresponders likewise exhibited a low normalized T-cell clonal expansion.

Points on this clone: No antigen is known for it.

Trimming took 6 bases from V and 6 from J, leaving 18 bases between them. CDR1 is MNHEY, CDR2 SMNVEV, per germline (reference sequence). The CDR3 is 14 residues long. The protocol was immunoSEQ multiplex PCR, while the TCRdb copy is restricted to in-frame clones and leaves out a portion. Of over 95,000 clones in the sample, about four fifths were seen once. The chain recombines TRBV27 with TRBJ2-7; D not resolved. This TCR derives from an adult with an advanced solid tumor such as melanoma, head and neck, liver or kidney cancer. Source: CD4+ or CD8+ T cells sorted from blood, taken in a trial of the OX40 agonist ivuxolimab. In DNA form, the CDR3 reads TGTGCCAGCAGGTCCGGGTCCTTCGTGGGCGAGCAGTACTTC. Amino acids: CASRSGSFVGEQYF.